The subject of this entry is one T cell receptor beta chain. CDR3 length equals 15 residues. Trimming removed 4 bases from V and 5 bases from J; junction bases left unmatched: 3. From germline, CDR1 is MDHEN and CDR2 SYDVKM. Data came from immunoSEQ multiplex PCR; TCRdb stores just in-frame clones and leaves some out. The data contain about 93,000 clones, 95% of them seen just once; the ten biggest clones take up approximately 0.25%. The sample belongs to a study of technical replicates of blood from several donors. The sample comprised T cells isolated from PBMCs. The chain has TRBV28 and TRBJ2-1; 12 bases align to TRBD2. The TCR sequence derives from a human donor in good health. The CDR3 protein is CASSSGLAGDNEQFF. As DNA, the CDR3 is TGTGCCAGCAGTTCGGGACTAGCGGGCGACAATGAGCAGTTCTTC.